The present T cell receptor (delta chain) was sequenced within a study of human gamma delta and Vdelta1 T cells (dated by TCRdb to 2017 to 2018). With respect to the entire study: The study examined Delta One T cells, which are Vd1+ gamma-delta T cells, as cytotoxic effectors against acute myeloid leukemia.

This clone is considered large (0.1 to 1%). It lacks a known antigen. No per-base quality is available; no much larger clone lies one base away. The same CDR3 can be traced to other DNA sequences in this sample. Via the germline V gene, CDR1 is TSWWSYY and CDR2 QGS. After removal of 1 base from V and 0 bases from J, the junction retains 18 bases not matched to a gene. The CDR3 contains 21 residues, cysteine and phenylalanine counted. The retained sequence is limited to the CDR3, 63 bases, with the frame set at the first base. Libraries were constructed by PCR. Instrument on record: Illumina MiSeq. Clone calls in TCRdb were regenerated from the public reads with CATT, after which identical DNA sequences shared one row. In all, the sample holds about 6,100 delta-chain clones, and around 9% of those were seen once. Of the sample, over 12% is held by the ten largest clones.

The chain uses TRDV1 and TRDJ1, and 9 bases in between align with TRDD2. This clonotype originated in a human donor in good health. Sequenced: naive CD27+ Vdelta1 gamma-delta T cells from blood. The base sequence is TGTGCTCTTGGGGAACGAACCTTCCTACATGGGGGACTAAAAGACACCGATAAACTCATCTTT. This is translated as CALGERTFLHGGLKDTDKLIF.